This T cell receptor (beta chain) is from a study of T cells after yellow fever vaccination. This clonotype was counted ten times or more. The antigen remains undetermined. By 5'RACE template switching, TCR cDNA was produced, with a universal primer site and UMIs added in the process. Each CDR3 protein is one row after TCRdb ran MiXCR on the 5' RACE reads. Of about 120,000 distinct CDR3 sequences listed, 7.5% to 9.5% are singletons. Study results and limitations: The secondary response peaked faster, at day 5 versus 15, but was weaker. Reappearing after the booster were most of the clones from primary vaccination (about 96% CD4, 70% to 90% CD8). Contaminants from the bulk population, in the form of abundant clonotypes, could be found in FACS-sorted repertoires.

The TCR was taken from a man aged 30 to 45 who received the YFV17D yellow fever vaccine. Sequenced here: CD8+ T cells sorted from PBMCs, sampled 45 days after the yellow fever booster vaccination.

The CDR3 DNA reads TGTGCCAGCAGTTCGCCAGGGATATCCTACGAGCAGTACTTC. Protein sequence: CASSSPGISYEQYF. The chain uses TRBV6-5 and TRBJ2-7; D possibly corresponds to TRBD1 (5 bases). Trimming pared 4 bases from V and 1 base from J, leaving 11 bases between. Germline lookup yields CDR1 MNHEY and CDR2 SVGAGI. The CDR3 runs to 14 residues.